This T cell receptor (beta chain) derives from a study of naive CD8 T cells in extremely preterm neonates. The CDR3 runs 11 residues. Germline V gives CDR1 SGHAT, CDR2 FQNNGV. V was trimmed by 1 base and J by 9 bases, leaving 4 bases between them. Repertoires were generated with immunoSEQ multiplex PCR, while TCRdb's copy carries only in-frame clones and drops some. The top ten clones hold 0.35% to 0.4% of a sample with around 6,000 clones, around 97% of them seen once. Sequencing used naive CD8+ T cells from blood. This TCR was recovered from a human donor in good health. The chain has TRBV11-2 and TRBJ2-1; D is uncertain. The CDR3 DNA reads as TGTGCCAGCAGCTTAGGCGGTGAGCAGTTCTTC. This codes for CASSLGGEQFF.